The clone carrying this TCR beta chain occurred a few times. What it binds is unknown. Amplification used 60 Vbeta primers and 13 Jbeta primers. Measured with immunoSEQ multiplex PCR; TCRdb has only the in-frame clones, and not every one. The table lists about 140,000 clones, approximately 70% of them singletons. Trimming took 1 base from V and 6 from J; bases not matched to a gene: 14. Germline V gene sequence: CDR1 GTSNPN, CDR2 SVGIG (reference sequence). The CDR3 runs to 16 residues. The sample belongs to a study of cytomegalovirus exposure and HLA in healthy donors. Study-level findings and limits: Within a later analysis, the majority of CMV-associated TCR beta chains appeared HLA-restricted. For TCR beta chains, V- and J-gene trimming was later linked to a missense DCLRE1C variant. With high specificity and sensitivity, the classifier reportedly diagnosed cytomegalovirus status. Accurate predictions that matched the HLA-A and HLA-B alleles of most subjects were reportedly made from TCR beta sequences.

This chain links TRBV30 with TRBJ1-2, with TRBD1 identical over 7 bases. This receptor was obtained from a woman aged 30 to 39 in good health and CMV-seronegative. The specimen sequenced was PBMCs. Here the CDR3 DNA reads TGTGCCTGGAGTGCCTCCCTTAACAGGGGTGGTGATGGCTACACCTTC. Amino acids: CAWSASLNRGGDGYTF. The variable domain in full, with the rest retrieved from reference TRBV30 and TRBJ1-2, is SQTIHQWPATLVQPVGSPLSLECTVEGTSNPNLYWYRQAAGRGLQLLFYSVGIGQISSEVPQNLSASRPQDRQFILSSKKLLLSDSGFYLCAWSASLNRGGDGYTFGSGTRLTVV.